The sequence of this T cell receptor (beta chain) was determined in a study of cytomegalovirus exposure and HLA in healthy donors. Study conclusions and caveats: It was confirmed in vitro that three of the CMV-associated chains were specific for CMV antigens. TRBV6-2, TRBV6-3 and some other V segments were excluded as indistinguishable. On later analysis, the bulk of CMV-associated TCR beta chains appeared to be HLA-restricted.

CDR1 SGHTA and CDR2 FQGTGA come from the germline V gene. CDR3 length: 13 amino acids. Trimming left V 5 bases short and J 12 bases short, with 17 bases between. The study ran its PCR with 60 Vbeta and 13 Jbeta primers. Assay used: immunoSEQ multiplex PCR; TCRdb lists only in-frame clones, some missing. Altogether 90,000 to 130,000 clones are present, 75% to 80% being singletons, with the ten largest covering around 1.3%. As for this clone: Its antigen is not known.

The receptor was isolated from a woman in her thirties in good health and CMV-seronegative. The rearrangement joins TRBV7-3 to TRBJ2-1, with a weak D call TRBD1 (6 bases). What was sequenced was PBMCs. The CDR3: CASSVRGQQVQFF. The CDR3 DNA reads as TGTGCCAGCAGCGTACGCGGACAGCAAGTGCAGTTCTTC.